This note documents a single T cell receptor beta chain sequence. No antigen is known for it. Base qualities are not provided; no much larger clone lies one nucleotide away. This entry comes from a study of blood T cell repertoires in COVID-19 (dated by TCRdb to 2018 to 2020). For the study in its entirety: Samples from collaborators originated in the United States, Italy and Spain and spanned both the acute and convalescent phases of COVID-19. The samples were drawn from the first 160 participants of the ongoing ImmuneRACE study and from 1,254 subjects provided by 6 global collaborators. HLA class I and class II types, where available, came from metadata supplied by the sample provider rather than from assay-based typing. The repertoires were released in a freely available public database meant as a resource for research on the immune response to SARS-CoV-2. The dataset comprised deeply sampled blood TCRbeta repertoires from subjects exposed to, actively infected with, or recovered from COVID-19. Nearly every sample came with metadata listing a de-identified subject ID, COVID-19 status, age in years and sex. The prospective study material was composed of cDNA or gDNA derived from T cells, B-cell-depleted T cells, or PBMCs. The paper as a whole reports these results and caveats: Clinical and demographic metadata were provided uncurated, with the amount varying by source and participant.

Enrolling through a virtual design, the prospective study's participants ranged in age from about 18 to 89 years and lived across approximately 25 United States geographic areas. Cohort assignment in the prospective study relied on participant-reported clinical history from a screening survey and a study questionnaire. Exposed participants had been in contact, within 2 weeks of entering the study, with a person who had a PCR-confirmed or clinician-diagnosed case of COVID-19. Mobile phlebotomists in the prospective study collected whole blood, serum and a nasopharyngeal or oropharyngeal swab from every participant. Over an approximately 2-month period, participants in the prospective study had the option of providing additional blood draws and questionnaires. Before DNA extraction, blood samples from the prospective study were shipped at room temperature or frozen. TCRbeta CDR3 regions were amplified from genomic DNA by means of the immunoSEQ Assay, a bias-controlled multiplex PCR. The paper's processing steps were these. The number of nucleated cells in each sample was estimated by amplification of reference gene primers within the assay. To quantify the absolute abundance of each unique TCRbeta CDR3 rearrangement, sequence reads were collapsed and filtered. For each sample, productive Simpson clonality was calculated as the square root of Simpson's diversity index over productive rearrangements. TCRdb holds this immuneACCESS table with in-frame rearrangements only. Some clones are missing; in checked studies, unresolved V genes explain under half, and the rest has no known cause. V, J and clone size reflect that table, while D and trimming were determined from the DNA. The sample data list roughly 400,000 clones, and roughly 88% of these were observed just once. The ten largest clones represent about 1.5% of the sample.

The origin of this receptor is a woman between 18 and 29 years old who had been exposed to COVID-19. Source material: PBMCs or T cells enriched from blood (not recorded which).

The sequence in DNA is TGTGCCAGCAGCTGGGGGCAGGATGGCTACACCTTC. Its coded protein is CASSWGQDGYTF. In this chain, TRBV5-8 is recombined with TRBJ1-2; TRBD1 is a weak D gene call, 6 bases matching. CDR1 and CDR2 (SGHTS, YDEGEE) derive from the germline V gene. There are 12 amino acids in the CDR3, from cysteine to phenylalanine inclusive. The entry retains the CDR3 DNA only, 36 bases that are in frame from base 1. Cut back by 3 bases and 6 bases, the V and J ends lie 9 bases apart.